These 5 T cell receptor beta chains came from one sample sequenced in a study of shared clonotypes between healthy human individuals. The data were produced by immunoSEQ multiplex PCR, yet TCRdb's version contains in-frame clones alone and is incomplete. The sample records a few million clones, just over 90% being singletons. Sequenced material: naive CD4+ T cells sorted from blood. This sample's subset: CD45RA+ positively selected. The receptors here all came from a man aged 18 to 29 in good health.

V gene TRBV6-6 combines with J gene TRBJ2-7, with 9 bases fitting TRBD2. Trimming took 7 bases from V and 4 from J; bases not matched to a gene: 8. This CDR3 is built from 14 residues. Germline CDR1 reads MNHNY; CDR2 reads SVGAGI (reference sequence). CDR3 coding DNA: TGTGCCAGCACTCTTCCTAGCGGGGATTACGAGCAGTACTTC. This encodes CASTLPSGDYEQYF.

The chain employs TRBV2 and TRBJ2-4; 8 nucleotides align to TRBD1. The CDR3 extends over 13 amino acids. V trimming: 6 bases; J trimming: 5 bases; junction bases outside the gene matches: 3. The V gene's germline CDR1 is SNHLY and CDR2 FYNNEI. The CDR3 is CASRRTGQNIQYF. The CDR3 DNA reads as TGTGCCAGCAGGAGGACAGGGCAAAACATTCAGTACTTC.

The chain has TRBV5-1 and TRBJ2-1; 10 bases are shared with TRBD2. V lost 4 bases to trimming and J lost 4 bases; unmatched junction nucleotides: 5. CDR1 and CDR2 from the germline V gene are SGHRS and YFSETQ. The CDR3 is made up of 15 amino acids. The CDR3 region is CASSPSGSPYNEQFF. As DNA, the CDR3 is TGCGCCAGCAGCCCTAGCGGGAGTCCGTACAATGAGCAGTTCTTC.

Worth noting for this clone: This same CDR3 is encoded by further DNA sequences in the sample. This chain joins TRBV30 and TRBJ2-7, with D tentatively TRBD2 (6 bases). CDR1 and CDR2 (germline): GTSNPN, SVGIG (reference sequence). This CDR3 has 12 residues. Trimming left V 2 bases short and J 5 bases short, with 10 bases between. CDR3 loop: CAWSPGSHEQYF. Written as DNA, the CDR3 is TGTGCCTGGAGTCCCGGGAGCCACGAGCAGTACTTC.

V usage is TRBV9 and J usage is TRBJ2-1; D is ambiguous. The CDR3 loop spans 16 amino acids. In germline, CDR1 is SGDLS, CDR2 YYNGEE. V was cut by 4 bases and J by 2 bases, with 16 bases left in between. CDR3 in amino acids: CASSRTGHTPYNEQFF. CDR3 DNA sequence: TGTGCCAGCAGCCGGACCGGCCACACCCCCTACAATGAGCAGTTCTTC.